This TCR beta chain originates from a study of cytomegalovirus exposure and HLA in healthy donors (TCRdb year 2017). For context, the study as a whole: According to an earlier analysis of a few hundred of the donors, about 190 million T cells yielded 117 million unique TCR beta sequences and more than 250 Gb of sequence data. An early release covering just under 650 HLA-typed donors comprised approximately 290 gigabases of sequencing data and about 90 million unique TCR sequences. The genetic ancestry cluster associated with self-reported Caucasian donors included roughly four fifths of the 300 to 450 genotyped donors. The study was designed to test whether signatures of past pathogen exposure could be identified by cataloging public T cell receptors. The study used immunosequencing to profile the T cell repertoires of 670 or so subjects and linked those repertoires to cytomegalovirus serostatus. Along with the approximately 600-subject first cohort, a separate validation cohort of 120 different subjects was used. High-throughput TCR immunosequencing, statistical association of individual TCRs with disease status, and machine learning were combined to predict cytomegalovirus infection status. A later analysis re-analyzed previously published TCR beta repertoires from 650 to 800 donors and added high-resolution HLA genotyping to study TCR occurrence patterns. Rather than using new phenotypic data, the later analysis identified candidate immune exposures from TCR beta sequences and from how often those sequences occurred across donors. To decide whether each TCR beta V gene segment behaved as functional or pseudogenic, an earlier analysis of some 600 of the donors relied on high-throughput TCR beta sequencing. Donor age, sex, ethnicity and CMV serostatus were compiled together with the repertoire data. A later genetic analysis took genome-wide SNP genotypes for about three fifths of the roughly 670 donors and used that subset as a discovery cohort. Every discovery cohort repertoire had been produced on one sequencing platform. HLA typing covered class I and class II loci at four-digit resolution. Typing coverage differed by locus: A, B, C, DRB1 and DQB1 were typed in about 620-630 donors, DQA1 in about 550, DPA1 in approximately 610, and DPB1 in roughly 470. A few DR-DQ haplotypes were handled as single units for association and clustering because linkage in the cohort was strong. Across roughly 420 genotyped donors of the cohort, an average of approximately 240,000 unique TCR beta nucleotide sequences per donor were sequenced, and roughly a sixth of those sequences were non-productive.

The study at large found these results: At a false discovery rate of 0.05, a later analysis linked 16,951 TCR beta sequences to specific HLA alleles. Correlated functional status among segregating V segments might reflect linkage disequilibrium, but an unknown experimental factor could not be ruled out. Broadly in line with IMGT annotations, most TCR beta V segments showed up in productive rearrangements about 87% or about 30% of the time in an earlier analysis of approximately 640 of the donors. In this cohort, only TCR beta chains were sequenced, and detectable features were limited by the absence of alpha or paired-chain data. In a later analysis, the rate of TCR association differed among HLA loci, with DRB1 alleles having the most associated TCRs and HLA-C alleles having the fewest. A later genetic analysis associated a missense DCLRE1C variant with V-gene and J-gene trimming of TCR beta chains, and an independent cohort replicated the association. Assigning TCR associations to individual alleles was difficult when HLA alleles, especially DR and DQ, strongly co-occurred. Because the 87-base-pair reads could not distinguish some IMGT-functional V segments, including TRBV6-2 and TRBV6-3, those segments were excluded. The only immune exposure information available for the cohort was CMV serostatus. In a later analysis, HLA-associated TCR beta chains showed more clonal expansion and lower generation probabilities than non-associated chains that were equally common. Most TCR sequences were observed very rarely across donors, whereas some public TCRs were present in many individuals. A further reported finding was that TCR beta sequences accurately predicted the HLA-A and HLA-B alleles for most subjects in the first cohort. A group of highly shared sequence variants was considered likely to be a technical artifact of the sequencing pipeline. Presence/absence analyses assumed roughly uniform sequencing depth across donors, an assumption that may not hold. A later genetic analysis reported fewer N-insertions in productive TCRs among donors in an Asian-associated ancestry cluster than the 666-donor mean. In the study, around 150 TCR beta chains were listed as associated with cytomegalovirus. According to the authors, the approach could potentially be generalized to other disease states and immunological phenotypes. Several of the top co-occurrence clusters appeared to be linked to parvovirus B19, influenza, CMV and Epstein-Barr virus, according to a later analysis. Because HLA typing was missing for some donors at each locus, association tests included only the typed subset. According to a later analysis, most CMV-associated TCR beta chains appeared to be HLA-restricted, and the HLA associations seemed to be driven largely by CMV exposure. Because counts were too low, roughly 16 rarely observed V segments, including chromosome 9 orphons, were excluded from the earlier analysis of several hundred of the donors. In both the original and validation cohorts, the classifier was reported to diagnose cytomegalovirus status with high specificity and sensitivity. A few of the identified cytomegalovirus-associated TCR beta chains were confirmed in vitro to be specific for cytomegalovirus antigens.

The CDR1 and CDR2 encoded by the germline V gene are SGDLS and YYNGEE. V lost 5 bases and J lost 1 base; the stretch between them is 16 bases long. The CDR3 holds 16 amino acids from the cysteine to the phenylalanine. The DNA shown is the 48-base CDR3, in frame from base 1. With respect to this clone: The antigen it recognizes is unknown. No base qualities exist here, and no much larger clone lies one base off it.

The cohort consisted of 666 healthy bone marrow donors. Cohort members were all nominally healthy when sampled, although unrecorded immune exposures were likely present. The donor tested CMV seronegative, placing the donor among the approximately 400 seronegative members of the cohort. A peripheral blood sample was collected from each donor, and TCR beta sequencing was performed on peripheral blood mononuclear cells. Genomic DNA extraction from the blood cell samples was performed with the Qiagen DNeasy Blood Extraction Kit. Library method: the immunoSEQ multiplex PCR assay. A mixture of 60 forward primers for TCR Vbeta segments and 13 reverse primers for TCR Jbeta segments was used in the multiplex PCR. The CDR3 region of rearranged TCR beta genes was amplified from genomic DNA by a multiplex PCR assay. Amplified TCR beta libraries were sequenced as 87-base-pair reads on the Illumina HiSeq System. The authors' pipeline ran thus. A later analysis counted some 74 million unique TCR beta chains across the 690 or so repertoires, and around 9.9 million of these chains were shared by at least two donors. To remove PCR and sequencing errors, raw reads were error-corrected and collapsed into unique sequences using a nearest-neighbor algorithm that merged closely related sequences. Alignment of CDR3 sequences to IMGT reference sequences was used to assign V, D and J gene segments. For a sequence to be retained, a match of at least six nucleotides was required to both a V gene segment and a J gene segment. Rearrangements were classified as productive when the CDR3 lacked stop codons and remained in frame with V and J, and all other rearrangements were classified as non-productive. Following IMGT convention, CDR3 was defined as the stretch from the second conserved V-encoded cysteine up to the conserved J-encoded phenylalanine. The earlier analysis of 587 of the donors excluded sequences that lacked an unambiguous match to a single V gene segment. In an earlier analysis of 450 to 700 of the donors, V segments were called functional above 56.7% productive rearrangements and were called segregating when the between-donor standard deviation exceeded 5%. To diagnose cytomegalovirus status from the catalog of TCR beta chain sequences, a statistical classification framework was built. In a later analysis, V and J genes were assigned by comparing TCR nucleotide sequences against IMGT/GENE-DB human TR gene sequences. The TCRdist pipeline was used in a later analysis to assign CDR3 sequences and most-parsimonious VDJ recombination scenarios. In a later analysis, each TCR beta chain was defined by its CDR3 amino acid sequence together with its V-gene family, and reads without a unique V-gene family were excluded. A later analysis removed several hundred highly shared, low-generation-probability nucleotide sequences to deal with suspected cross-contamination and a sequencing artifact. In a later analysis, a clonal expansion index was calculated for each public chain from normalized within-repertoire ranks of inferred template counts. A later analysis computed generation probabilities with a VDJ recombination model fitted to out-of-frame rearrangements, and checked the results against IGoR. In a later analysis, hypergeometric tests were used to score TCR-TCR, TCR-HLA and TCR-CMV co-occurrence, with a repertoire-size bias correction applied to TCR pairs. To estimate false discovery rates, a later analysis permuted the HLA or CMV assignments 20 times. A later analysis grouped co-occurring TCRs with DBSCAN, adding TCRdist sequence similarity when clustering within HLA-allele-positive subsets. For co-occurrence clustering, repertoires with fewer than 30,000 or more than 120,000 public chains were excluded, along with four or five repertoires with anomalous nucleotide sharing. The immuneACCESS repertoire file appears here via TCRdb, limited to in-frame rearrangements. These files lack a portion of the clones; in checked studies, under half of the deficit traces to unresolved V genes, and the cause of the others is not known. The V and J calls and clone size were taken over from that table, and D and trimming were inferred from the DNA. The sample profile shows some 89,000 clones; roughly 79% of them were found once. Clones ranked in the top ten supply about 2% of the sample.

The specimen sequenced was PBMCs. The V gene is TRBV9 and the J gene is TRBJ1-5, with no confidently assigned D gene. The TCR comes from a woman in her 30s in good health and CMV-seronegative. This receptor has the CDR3 CASSIGGSTSNQPQHF. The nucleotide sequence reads TGTGCCAGCAGTATCGGAGGGAGCACGAGCAATCAGCCCCAGCATTTT.